These T cell receptor beta chains were read from a single sample in a study of cytomegalovirus exposure and HLA in healthy donors. Data came from immunoSEQ multiplex PCR; TCRdb stores just in-frame clones and leaves some out. The sample lists over 90,000 clones, under 85% occurring once. Sequenced: PBMCs. The receptors shown here come from a man over 45 in good health and CMV-seropositive. The CDR3 runs from the conserved cysteine through the conserved F or W. D genes are given only for firm matches. Not all rows give a size; the values are once, few, many and, for expanded clones, a class.

j_call: TRBJ2-7
clone_size: .
d_call: TRBD1
v_call: TRBV9
cdr3_length: 14
cdr3_nt: TGTGCCAGCAGCGTAGGTGGGACAGATTACGAGCAGTACTTC
cdr3_aa: CASSVGGTDYEQYF

j_call: TRBJ1-5
clone_size: .
d_call: .
v_call: TRBV6-8
cdr3_length: 14
cdr3_nt: .
cdr3_aa: CGGQGYRCNQPQHF

j_call: TRBJ2-7
clone_size: .
d_call: .
v_call: TRBV6-5
cdr3_length: 13
cdr3_nt: TGTGCCAGCAGAGACAGTTCCTCCTACGAGCAGTACTTC
cdr3_aa: CASRDSSSYEQYF

j_call: TRBJ2-2
clone_size: .
d_call: .
v_call: TRBV5-1
cdr3_length: 13
cdr3_nt: TGCGCCAGCAGCTCCACAGCAGACGGGGAGCTGTTTTTT
cdr3_aa: CASSSTADGELFF

j_call: TRBJ2-1
clone_size: .
d_call: .
v_call: TRBV4-1
cdr3_length: 17
cdr3_nt: TGCGCCAGCAGCCCCAAGGCAGCCGGGACTCAATACAATGAGCAGTTCTTC
cdr3_aa: CASSPKAAGTQYNEQFF

j_call: TRBJ1-5
clone_size: .
d_call: .
v_call: TRBV19
cdr3_length: 14
cdr3_nt: TGTGCCAGTAGTATAGTGGGCAGCCATCAGCCCCAGCATTTT
cdr3_aa: CASSIVGSHQPQHF

j_call: TRBJ2-1
clone_size: .
d_call: TRBD2
v_call: TRBV6-5
cdr3_length: 15
cdr3_nt: TGTGCCAGCACCCTCGGGGCGGGAGGGCCCAATGAGCAGTTCTTC
cdr3_aa: CASTLGAGGPNEQFF

j_call: TRBJ1-3
clone_size: .
d_call: .
v_call: TRBV2
cdr3_length: 13
cdr3_nt: TGTGCCAGCAGTGAATCTCCCAGGGACACCATATATTTT
cdr3_aa: CASSESPRDTIYF

j_call: TRBJ1-4
clone_size: .
d_call: .
v_call: TRBV11-2
cdr3_length: 15
cdr3_nt: TGTGCCAGCAGCCGACGGGGGGGCCATGGGGAAAAACTGTTTTTT
cdr3_aa: CASSRRGGHGEKLFF

j_call: TRBJ2-3
clone_size: .
d_call: .
v_call: TRBV11-3
cdr3_length: 13
cdr3_nt: TGTGCCAGCAGCCCGAACACAGGGAACACGCAGTATTTT
cdr3_aa: CASSPNTGNTQYF

j_call: TRBJ2-5
clone_size: .
d_call: TRBD2
v_call: TRBV7-9
cdr3_length: 16
cdr3_nt: TGTGCCAGCAGCTTAAAGGGGATAGCGGGAGGAGAGACCCAGTACTTC
cdr3_aa: CASSLKGIAGGETQYF

j_call: TRBJ2-5
clone_size: once
d_call: .
v_call: TRBV19
cdr3_length: 13
cdr3_nt: TGTGCCAGTAGTATGCCAGGCCAAGAGACCCAGTACTTC
cdr3_aa: CASSMPGQETQYF

j_call: TRBJ2-7
clone_size: few
d_call: TRBD1
v_call: TRBV6-1
cdr3_length: 14
cdr3_nt: TGTGCCAGCAGCCCGACAGGGGGAACCTACGAGCAGTACTTC
cdr3_aa: CASSPTGGTYEQYF

j_call: TRBJ2-2
clone_size: few
d_call: TRBD1
v_call: TRBV5-5
cdr3_length: 14
cdr3_nt: TGTGCCAGCAGGTTTCCAGGGGGCCTCGGGGAGCTGTTTTTT
cdr3_aa: CASRFPGGLGELFF

j_call: TRBJ2-5
clone_size: .
d_call: .
v_call: TRBV29-1
cdr3_length: 13
cdr3_nt: TGCAGCGTTGTCCGCGGGGCGCTTGAGACCCAGTACTTC
cdr3_aa: CSVVRGALETQYF

j_call: TRBJ2-3
clone_size: .
d_call: TRBD1
v_call: TRBV19
cdr3_length: 15
cdr3_nt: TGTGCCAGTAGTTCCCGGGACAGGGGGTACGATACGCAGTATTTT
cdr3_aa: CASSSRDRGYDTQYF

j_call: TRBJ2-3
clone_size: few
d_call: .
v_call: TRBV6-5
cdr3_length: 12
cdr3_nt: TGTGCCAGCAGCTTCAGCACAGATACGCAGTATTTT
cdr3_aa: CASSFSTDTQYF

j_call: TRBJ2-5
clone_size: .
d_call: TRBD1
v_call: TRBV30
cdr3_length: 15
cdr3_nt: TGTGCCTGGAGTGTACGGACAGGGGGGATGGAGACCCAGTACTTC
cdr3_aa: CAWSVRTGGMETQYF

j_call: TRBJ2-3
clone_size: .
d_call: .
v_call: TRBV7-9
cdr3_length: 16
cdr3_nt: TGTGCCAGCAGCTCGGAGGACTACTACTACACAGATACGCAGTATTTT
cdr3_aa: CASSSEDYYYTDTQYF

j_call: TRBJ2-7
clone_size: few
d_call: TRBD1
v_call: TRBV11-2
cdr3_length: 16
cdr3_nt: TGTGCCAGCAGCTTAGATCGGACAGGGAGAACCTACGAGCAGTACTTC
cdr3_aa: CASSLDRTGRTYEQYF

j_call: TRBJ2-7
clone_size: .
d_call: TRBD2
v_call: TRBV11-2
cdr3_length: 15
cdr3_nt: TGTGCCAGCTCCCTCGGGACTAGCGGTACCTACGAGCAGTACTTC
cdr3_aa: CASSLGTSGTYEQYF

j_call: TRBJ2-2
clone_size: .
d_call: .
v_call: TRBV11-1
cdr3_length: 14
cdr3_nt: TGTGCCAGCAGCTTCCGTGGGGGCTCCGGGGAGCTGTTTTTT
cdr3_aa: CASSFRGGSGELFF

j_call: TRBJ2-7
clone_size: .
d_call: TRBD1
v_call: TRBV6-1
cdr3_length: 15
cdr3_nt: TGTGCCAGCAGAACCGGGACAGGGCTTATGTACGAGCAGTACTTC
cdr3_aa: CASRTGTGLMYEQYF

j_call: TRBJ2-7
clone_size: .
d_call: TRBD2
v_call: TRBV4-2
cdr3_length: 15
cdr3_nt: TGTGCCAGCAGCCCAGGACTAGCGGGAGACCACGAGCAGTACTTC
cdr3_aa: CASSPGLAGDHEQYF

j_call: TRBJ1-2
clone_size: .
d_call: .
v_call: TRBV6-6
cdr3_length: 14
cdr3_nt: TGTGCCAGCAGTTACTCGAGAGGGAGAAGCGGCTACACCTTC
cdr3_aa: CASSYSRGRSGYTF

j_call: TRBJ2-1
clone_size: .
d_call: TRBD1
v_call: TRBV4-3
cdr3_length: 13
cdr3_nt: TGCGCCAGCAGCCAAGAACAGGGGAATGAGCAGTTCTTC
cdr3_aa: CASSQEQGNEQFF

j_call: TRBJ2-1
clone_size: .
d_call: TRBD2
v_call: TRBV19
cdr3_length: 19
cdr3_nt: TGTGCCACAAGTCGGTCTAGCGGGAGTTTCGGAGGGGCCTACAATGAGCAGTTCTTC
cdr3_aa: CATSRSSGSFGGAYNEQFF

j_call: TRBJ2-5
clone_size: .
d_call: TRBD2
v_call: TRBV27
cdr3_length: 14
cdr3_nt: TGTGCCACGTCGCTGACTAGCGGAGGTGAGACCCAGTACTTC
cdr3_aa: CATSLTSGGETQYF

j_call: TRBJ1-1
clone_size: .
d_call: .
v_call: TRBV6-6
cdr3_length: 15
cdr3_nt: TGTGCCAGCTCTCCGGGCCAGGGGTCTCTCGCTGAAGCTTTCTTT
cdr3_aa: CASSPGQGSLAEAFF

j_call: TRBJ2-7
clone_size: .
d_call: .
v_call: TRBV7-9
cdr3_length: 13
cdr3_nt: TGTGCCAGCAGCTTAGAAAATACCTACGAGCAGTACTTC
cdr3_aa: CASSLENTYEQYF

j_call: TRBJ2-3
clone_size: .
d_call: TRBD1
v_call: TRBV15
cdr3_length: 13
cdr3_nt: TGTGCCACCAGTAAAACAGGGGTCGATACGCAGTATTTT
cdr3_aa: CATSKTGVDTQYF

j_call: TRBJ2-2
clone_size: .
d_call: TRBD2
v_call: TRBV5-4
cdr3_length: 15
cdr3_nt: TGTGCCACCAAACCGGGACTAAGTAACACCGGGGAGCTGTTTTTT
cdr3_aa: CATKPGLSNTGELFF

j_call: TRBJ1-5
clone_size: few
d_call: .
v_call: TRBV27
cdr3_length: 15
cdr3_nt: TGTGCCAGCAGTTTATCGTCACTCCAAGTCCAGCCCCAGCATTTT
cdr3_aa: CASSLSSLQVQPQHF

j_call: TRBJ2-3
clone_size: .
d_call: .
v_call: TRBV9
cdr3_length: 16
cdr3_nt: TGTGCCAGCAGCGTAGAACTCCCGAGTAGCACAGATACGCAGTATTTT
cdr3_aa: CASSVELPSSTDTQYF

j_call: TRBJ2-5
clone_size: .
d_call: TRBD2
v_call: TRBV7-3
cdr3_length: 15
cdr3_nt: TGTGCCAGCAGCCAATCTAGCGGCCTCCAAGAGACCCAGTACTTC
cdr3_aa: CASSQSSGLQETQYF

j_call: TRBJ1-2
clone_size: .
d_call: TRBD1
v_call: TRBV29-1
cdr3_length: 12
cdr3_nt: TGCAGCGTCCCGACAGGGGTTGATGGCTACACCTTC
cdr3_aa: CSVPTGVDGYTF

j_call: TRBJ2-5
clone_size: .
d_call: TRBD2
v_call: TRBV15
cdr3_length: 14
cdr3_nt: TGTGCCACCAGCATCCCGGGGGGATCAGGGACCCAGTACTTC
cdr3_aa: CATSIPGGSGTQYF

j_call: TRBJ2-5
clone_size: .
d_call: TRBD1
v_call: TRBV27
cdr3_length: 13
cdr3_nt: TGTGCCAGCAGGAGACAGGGTCAATCGGACCAGTACTTC
cdr3_aa: CASRRQGQSDQYF

j_call: TRBJ2-5
clone_size: few
d_call: .
v_call: TRBV5-1
cdr3_length: 15
cdr3_nt: TGCGCCAGCAGCTTGTCCGGGAATCTCGGGGAGACCCAGTACTTC
cdr3_aa: CASSLSGNLGETQYF

j_call: TRBJ2-3
clone_size: .
d_call: .
v_call: TRBV4-3
cdr3_length: 16
cdr3_nt: TGCGCCAGCAGCCAAGATTCAGGGGTTAGCACAGATACGCAGTATTTT
cdr3_aa: CASSQDSGVSTDTQYF